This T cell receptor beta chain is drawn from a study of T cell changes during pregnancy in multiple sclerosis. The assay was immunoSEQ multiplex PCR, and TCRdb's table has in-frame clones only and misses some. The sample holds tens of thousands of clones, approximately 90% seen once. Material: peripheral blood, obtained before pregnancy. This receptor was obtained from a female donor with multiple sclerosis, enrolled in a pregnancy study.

In nucleotides, the CDR3 is TGTGCCAGCAGGCAAGCCACAGGGAACTCTGGAAACACCATATATTTT. Translating gives CASRQATGNSGNTIYF. The V and J genes are TRBV6-6 and TRBJ1-3; possibly TRBD1 for D (6 bases). The CDR3 runs to 16 residues. The germline V gene has CDR1 MNHNY and CDR2 SVGAGI (reference sequence). Trimming shortened V by 6 bases and J by 0 bases, and 15 bases separated the two germline ends.